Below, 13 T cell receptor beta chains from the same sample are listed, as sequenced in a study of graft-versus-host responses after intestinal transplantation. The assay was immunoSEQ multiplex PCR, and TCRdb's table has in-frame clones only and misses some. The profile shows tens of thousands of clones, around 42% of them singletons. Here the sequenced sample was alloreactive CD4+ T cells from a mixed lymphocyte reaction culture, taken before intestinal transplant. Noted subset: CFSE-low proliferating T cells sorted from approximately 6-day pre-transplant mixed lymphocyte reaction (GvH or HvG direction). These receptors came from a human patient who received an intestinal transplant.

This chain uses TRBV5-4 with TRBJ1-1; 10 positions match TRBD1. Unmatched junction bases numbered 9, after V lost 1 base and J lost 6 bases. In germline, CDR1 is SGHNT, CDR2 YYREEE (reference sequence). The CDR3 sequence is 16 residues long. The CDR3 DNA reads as TGTGCCAGCAGCTTGATCCGGGACAGGGGTGACGCTGAAGCTTTCTTT. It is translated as CASSLIRDRGDAEAFF.

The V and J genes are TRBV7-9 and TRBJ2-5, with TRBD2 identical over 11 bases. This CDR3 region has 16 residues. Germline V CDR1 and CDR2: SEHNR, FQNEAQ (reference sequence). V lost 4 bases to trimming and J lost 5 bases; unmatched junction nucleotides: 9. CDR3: CASSSIAGGLWETQYF. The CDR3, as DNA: TGTGCCAGCAGCTCCATAGCGGGGGGGCTCTGGGAGACCCAGTACTTC.

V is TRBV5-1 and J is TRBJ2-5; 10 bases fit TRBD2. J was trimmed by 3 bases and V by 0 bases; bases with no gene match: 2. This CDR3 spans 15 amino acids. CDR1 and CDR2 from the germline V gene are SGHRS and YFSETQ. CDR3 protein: CASSLEGTSEETQYF. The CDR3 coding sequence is TGCGCCAGCAGCTTGGAAGGGACTAGCGAAGAGACCCAGTACTTC.

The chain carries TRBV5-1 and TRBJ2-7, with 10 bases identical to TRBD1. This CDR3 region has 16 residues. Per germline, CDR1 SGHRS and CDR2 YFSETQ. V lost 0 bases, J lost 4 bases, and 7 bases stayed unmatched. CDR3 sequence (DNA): TGCGCCAGCAGCTTGGGAGGGACAGGGGTTCAGTACGAGCAGTACTTC. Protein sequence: CASSLGGTGVQYEQYF.

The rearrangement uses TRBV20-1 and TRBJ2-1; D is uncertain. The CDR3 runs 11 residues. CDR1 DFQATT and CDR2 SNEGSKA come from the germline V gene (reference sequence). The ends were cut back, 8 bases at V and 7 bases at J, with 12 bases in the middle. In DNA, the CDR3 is TGCAGTCCCGGGTGGCGGAATGAGCAGTTCTTC. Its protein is CSPGWRNEQFF.

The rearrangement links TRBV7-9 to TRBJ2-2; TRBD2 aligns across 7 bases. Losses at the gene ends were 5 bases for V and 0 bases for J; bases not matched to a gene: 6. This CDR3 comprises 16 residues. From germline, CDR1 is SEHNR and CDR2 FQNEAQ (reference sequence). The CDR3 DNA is TGTGCCAGCAGCGTGTGGGGGGGTTCGAACACCGGGGAGCTGTTTTTT. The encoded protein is CASSVWGGSNTGELFF.

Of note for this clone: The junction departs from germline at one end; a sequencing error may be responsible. CDR3 DNA: TGTGCCTGCAGCGTAGTGGGGGGGAATGAGCAGTTCTTC. Its protein product is CACSVVGGNEQFF. The rearrangement links TRBV9 to TRBJ2-1, with 7 bases aligning to TRBD2. The CDR3 runs 13 residues. The germline CDR1 and CDR2 sequences are SGDLS and YYNGEE.

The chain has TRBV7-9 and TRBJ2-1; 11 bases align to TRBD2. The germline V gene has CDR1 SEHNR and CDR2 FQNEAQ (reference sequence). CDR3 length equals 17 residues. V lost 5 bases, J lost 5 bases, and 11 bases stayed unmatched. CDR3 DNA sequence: TGTGCCAGCAGCCCGATGATGACGGGACTAGCGGACAATGAGCAGTTCTTC. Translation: CASSPMMTGLADNEQFF. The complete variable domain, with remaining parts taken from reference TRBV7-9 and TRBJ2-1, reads DTGVSQNPRHKITKRGQNVTFRCDPISEHNRLYWYRQTLGQGPEFLTYFQNEAQLEKSRLLSDRFSAERPKGSFSTLEIQRTEQGDSAMYLCASSPMMTGLADNEQFFGPGTRLTVL.

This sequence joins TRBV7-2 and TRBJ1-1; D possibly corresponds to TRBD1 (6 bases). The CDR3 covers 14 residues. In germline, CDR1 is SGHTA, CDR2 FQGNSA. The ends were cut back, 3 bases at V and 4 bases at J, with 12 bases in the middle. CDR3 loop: CASSLGQTFTEAFF. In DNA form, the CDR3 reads TGTGCCAGCAGCTTGGGACAAACCTTCACTGAAGCTTTCTTT.

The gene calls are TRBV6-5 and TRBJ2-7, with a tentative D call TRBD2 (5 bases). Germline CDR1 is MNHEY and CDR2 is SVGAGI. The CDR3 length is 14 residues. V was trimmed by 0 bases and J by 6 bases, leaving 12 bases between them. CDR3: CASSYSVNGVEQYF. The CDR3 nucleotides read TGTGCCAGCAGTTACTCAGTTAACGGGGTCGAGCAGTACTTC.

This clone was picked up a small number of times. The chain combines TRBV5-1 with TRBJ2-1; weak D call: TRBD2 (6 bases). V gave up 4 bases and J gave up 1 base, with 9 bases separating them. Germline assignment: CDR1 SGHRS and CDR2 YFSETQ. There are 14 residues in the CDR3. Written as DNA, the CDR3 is TGCGCCAGCAGCGGAGGGGCATCCTACAATGAGCAGTTCTTC. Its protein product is CASSGGASYNEQFF.

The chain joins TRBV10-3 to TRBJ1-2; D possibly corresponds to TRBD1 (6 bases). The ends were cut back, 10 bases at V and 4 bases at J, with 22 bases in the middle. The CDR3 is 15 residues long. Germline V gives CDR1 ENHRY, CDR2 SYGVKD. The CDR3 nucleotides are TGTGCCACCCACAGTCCAGGGGAAAAAGGCTATGGCTACACCTTC. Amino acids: CATHSPGEKGYGYTF.

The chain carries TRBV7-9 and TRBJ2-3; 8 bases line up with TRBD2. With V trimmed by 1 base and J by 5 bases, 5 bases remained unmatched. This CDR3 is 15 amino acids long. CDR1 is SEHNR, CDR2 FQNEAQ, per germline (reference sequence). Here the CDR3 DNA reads TGTGCCAGCAGCTTAGGGCGGGGGGCCTTAGATACGCAGTATTTT. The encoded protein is CASSLGRGALDTQYF. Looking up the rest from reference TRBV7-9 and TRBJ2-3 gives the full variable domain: DTGVSQNPRHKITKRGQNVTFRCDPISEHNRLYWYRQTLGQGPEFLTYFQNEAQLEKSRLLSDRFSAERPKGSFSTLEIQRTEQGDSAMYLCASSLGRGALDTQYFGPGTRLTVL.